The present T cell receptor beta chain was sequenced within a study of radiotherapy plus CTLA-4 blockade in lung cancer (dated by TCRdb to 2016 to 2018). About the full investigation: Among the enrolled patients, approximately 17% had an objective response, and less than 40% reached disease control. Summary of the overall study and its limitations: Increased serum interferon-beta after radiation, together with early dynamic changes in blood T cell clones, were reported to be the strongest predictors of response. After treatment with radiotherapy and ipilimumab, TCR clones that originated in tumors expanded in peripheral blood.

Taken from the germline V gene, the CDR1 and CDR2 loops are MGHRA and YSYEKL. Trimmed from V: 0 bases; trimmed from J: 0 bases; junction bases lacking a gene match: 9. Measured from the cysteine to the phenylalanine, the CDR3 is 18 residues long. The sequence is cut down to CDR3 DNA, 54 bases in frame from base 1. The study tested focal radiation therapy combined with CTLA-4 blockade (ipilimumab) in patients with chemo-refractory metastatic non-small-cell lung cancer. Points on this clone: This receptor's antigen is unknown. Within one base of it there is no much larger clone, and no base qualities were kept.

Library construction relied on the immunoSEQ multiplex PCR assay. In its TCRdb copy, this immuneACCESS table keeps in-frame sequences only and misses some clones. Where compared with another copy, unresolved V genes explain less than half of these, and the others have no known cause. Recorded for this sample are about 62,000 clones; about 72% of them occurred a single time. Of the sample, approximately 4.4% falls within the top ten clones. This sequence was found in a human donor with non-small cell lung cancer who had a complete response to radiotherapy plus ipilimumab. The sequence is built from TRBV4-1 and TRBJ2-7, with 9 middle bases fitting TRBD1. Sequenced material: peripheral blood, taken from a patient treated with radiotherapy plus ipilimumab. The DNA sequence is TGCGCCAGCAGCCAAGATAGGTGGGACAGGGAGAGCTCCTACGAGCAGTACTTC. Translation gives CASSQDRWDRESSYEQYF.